The next 3 T cell receptor beta chains were all read from a single sample in a study of shared clonotypes between healthy human individuals. TCRdb keeps only in-frame clones here, not all; method: immunoSEQ multiplex PCR. Of 2 million to 2.5 million clones in the sample, more than 85% are singletons; the top ten hold under 2%. Naive CD8 cells lacked CD45RO, underwent positive selection for CCR7 and left out terminally differentiated effector memory CD45RA+ cells. What was sequenced was naive CD8+ T cells from PBMCs. Receptors originate from a young man in good health. Some clones in this sample may be carry-over from other donors' samples.

This chain links TRBV7-9 with TRBJ1-1; the D gene is possibly TRBD1 (5 bases). The V end lost 1 base, the J end lost 7 bases, and 13 bases lay between the germline ends. Germline CDR1 SEHNR, CDR2 FQNEAQ (reference sequence). The CDR3 totals 14 residues. This CDR3 is CASSLGTRGDEAFF. The CDR3 nucleotides read TGTGCCAGCAGCTTAGGGACCCGGGGGGATGAAGCTTTCTTT.

Of note for this clone: The same CDR3 also results from other DNA sequences found in this sample. The V call is TRBV5-1, the J call TRBJ2-7, with TRBD1 matching over 7 bases. Looked up from germline, CDR1 is SGHRS and CDR2 is YFSETQ. After removal of 0 bases from V and 1 base from J, the junction contained 4 bases not matched to a gene. The length of the CDR3 is 15 residues. In nucleotides, the CDR3 is TGCGCCAGCAGCTTGGGACAGGGTTTGTCCTACGAGCAGTACTTC. It encodes CASSLGQGLSYEQYF.

On this clone itself: Other nucleotide sequences in the sample specify the same CDR3. The chain combines TRBV2 with TRBJ2-1; D call uncertain. The CDR3 loop spans 12 amino acids. Trimming removed 6 bases from V and 3 bases from J, with 6 bases in between. Germline V lookup: CDR1 SNHLY, CDR2 FYNNEI. The CDR3 here is CASRGGYNEQFF. DNA for the CDR3: TGTGCCAGCAGGGGCGGCTACAATGAGCAGTTCTTC.